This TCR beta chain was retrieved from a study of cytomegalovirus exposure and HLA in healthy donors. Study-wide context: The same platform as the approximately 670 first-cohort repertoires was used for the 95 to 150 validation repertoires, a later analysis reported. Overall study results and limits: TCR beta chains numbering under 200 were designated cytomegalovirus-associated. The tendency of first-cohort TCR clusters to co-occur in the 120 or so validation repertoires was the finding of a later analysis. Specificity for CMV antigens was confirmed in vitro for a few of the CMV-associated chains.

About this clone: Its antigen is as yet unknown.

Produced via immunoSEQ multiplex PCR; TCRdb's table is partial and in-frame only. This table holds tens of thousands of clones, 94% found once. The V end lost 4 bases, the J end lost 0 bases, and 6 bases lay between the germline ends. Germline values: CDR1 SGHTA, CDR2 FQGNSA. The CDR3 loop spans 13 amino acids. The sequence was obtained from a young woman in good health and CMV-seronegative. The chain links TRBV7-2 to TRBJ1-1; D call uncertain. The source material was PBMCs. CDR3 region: CASSSLLNTEAFF. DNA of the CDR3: TGTGCCAGCAGCTCTCTGTTGAACACTGAAGCTTTCTTT.